This TCR beta chain was recovered during a study of blood T cell repertoires in COVID-19. On the study more broadly: PBMCs, B-cell-depleted T cells, or T cells provided the cDNA or gDNA that made up the material.

The authors' processing: Researchers report that nucleated cell counts were estimated from reference gene primer amplification. Assay: immunoSEQ multiplex PCR; the TCRdb copy retains only in-frame clones and omits some. That table supplies the V and J calls and clone size; D and trimming were determined from the DNA. This table has approximately 250,000 clones, approximately 88% appearing once. The study recruited people aged about 18 to 89 years across approximately 24 US areas. Assignments of participants to cohorts depended upon their own reported clinical history. This CDR3 has 13 amino acids. CDR1 is SGHVT, CDR2 SQSDAQ, per germline. The V end was cut by 8 bases, the J end by 2 bases, with 13 bases between.

This receptor was obtained from a woman aged 40 to 49 with acute COVID-19. The chain is built from TRBV7-4 and TRBJ2-7; D not resolved. Specimen: PBMCs or T cells enriched from blood (not recorded which). CDR3 nucleotides: TGTGCCAGCTCTCTAGACCCCCCCTACGAGCAGTACGTC. Amino acid sequence: CASSLDPPYEQYV.